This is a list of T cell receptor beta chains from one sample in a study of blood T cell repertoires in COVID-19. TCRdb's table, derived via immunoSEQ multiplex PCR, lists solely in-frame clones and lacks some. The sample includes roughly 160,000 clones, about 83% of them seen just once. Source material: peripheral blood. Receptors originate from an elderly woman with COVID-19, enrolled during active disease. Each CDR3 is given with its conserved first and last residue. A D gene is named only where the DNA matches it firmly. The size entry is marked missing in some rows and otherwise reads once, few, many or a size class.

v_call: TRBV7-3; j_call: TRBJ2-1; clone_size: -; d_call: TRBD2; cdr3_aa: CASSRLAGGYNEQFF; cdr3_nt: TGTGCCAGCAGCCGTTTAGCGGGGGGTTACAATGAGCAGTTCTTC
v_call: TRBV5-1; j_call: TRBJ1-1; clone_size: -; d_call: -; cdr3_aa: CASSPRTGETEAFF; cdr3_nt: TGCGCCAGCAGCCCACGGACGGGAGAGACTGAAGCTTTCTTT
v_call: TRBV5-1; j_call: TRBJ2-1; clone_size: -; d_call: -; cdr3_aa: CASSLGARGDYNEQFF; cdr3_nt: TGCGCCAGCAGCTTGGGGGCGCGCGGGGACTACAATGAGCAGTTCTTC
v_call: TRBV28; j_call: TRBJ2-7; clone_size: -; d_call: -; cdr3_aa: CASSPPAGSYEQYF; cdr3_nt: TGTGCCAGCAGCCCCCCAGCGGGCTCCTACGAGCAGTACTTC
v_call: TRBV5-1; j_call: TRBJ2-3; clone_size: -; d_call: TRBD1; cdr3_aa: CASSLGQFTDTQYF; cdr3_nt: TGCGCCAGCAGCCTGGGACAGTTCACAGATACGCAGTATTTT
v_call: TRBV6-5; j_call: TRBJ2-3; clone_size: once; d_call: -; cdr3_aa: CASSYSFLASTDTQYF; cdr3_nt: TGTGCCAGCAGTTACTCGTTCTTAGCAAGCACAGATACGCAGTATTTT
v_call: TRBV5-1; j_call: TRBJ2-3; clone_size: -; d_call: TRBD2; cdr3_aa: CASSSIAGATDTQYF; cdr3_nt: TGCGCCAGCAGCTCTATAGCGGGAGCAACAGATACGCAGTATTTT
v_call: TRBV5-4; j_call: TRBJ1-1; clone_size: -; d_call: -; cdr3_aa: CASSLGGRYETEAFF; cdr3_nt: TGTGCCAGCAGCTTGGGGGGCCGCTACGAAACTGAAGCTTTCTTT
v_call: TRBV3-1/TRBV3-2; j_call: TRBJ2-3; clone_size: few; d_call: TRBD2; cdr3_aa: CASSQLAGGPGDTQYF; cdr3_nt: TGTGCCAGCAGCCAACTAGCGGGGGGGCCGGGAGATACGCAGTATTTT
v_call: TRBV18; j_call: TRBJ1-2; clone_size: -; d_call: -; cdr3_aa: CASSPPGVYGYTF; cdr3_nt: TGTGCCAGCTCACCACCAGGAGTTTATGGCTACACCTTC
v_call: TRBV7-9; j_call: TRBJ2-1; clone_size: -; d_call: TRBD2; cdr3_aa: CASSLAGTSGGYNEQFF; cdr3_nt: TGTGCCAGCAGCTTAGCGGGGACTAGCGGGGGATACAATGAGCAGTTCTTC
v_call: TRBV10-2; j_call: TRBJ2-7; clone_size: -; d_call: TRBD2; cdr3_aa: CASSARTGGPAEQYF; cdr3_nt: TGCGCCAGCAGTGCGAGAACGGGAGGGCCAGCCGAGCAGTACTTC
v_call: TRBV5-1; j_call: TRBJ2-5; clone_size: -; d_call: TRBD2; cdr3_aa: CASSPGLAGGRETQYF; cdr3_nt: TGCGCCAGCAGCCCGGGACTAGCGGGAGGTAGAGAGACCCAGTACTTC
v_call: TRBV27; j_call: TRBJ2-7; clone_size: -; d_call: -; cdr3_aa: CASATGLSGEQYF; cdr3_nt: TGTGCCAGCGCAACAGGGTTATCGGGCGAGCAGTACTTC
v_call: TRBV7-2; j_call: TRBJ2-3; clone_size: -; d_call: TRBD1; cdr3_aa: CASSSNRGGTDTQYF; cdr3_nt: TGTGCCAGCAGCTCAAACAGGGGTGGCACAGATACGCAGTATTTT
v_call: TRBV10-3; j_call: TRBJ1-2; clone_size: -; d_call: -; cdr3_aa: CAISGGLDVTGYTF; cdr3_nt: TGTGCCATCAGTGGGGGACTGGACGTTACCGGCTACACCTTC
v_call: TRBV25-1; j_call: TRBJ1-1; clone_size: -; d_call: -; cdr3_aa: CASRGHTEAFF; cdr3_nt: TGTGCCAGCCGGGGTCACACTGAAGCTTTCTTT
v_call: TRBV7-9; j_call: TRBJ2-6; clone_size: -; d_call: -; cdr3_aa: CASSLFQGRVISGANVLTF; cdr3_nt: TGTGCCAGCAGCTTATTTCAGGGCAGGGTAATCTCTGGGGCCAACGTCCTGACTTTC
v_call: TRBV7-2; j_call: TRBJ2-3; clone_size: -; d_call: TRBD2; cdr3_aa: CASSETGLAGGPVDTQYF; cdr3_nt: TGTGCCAGCAGCGAAACGGGACTAGCGGGGGGGCCAGTAGATACGCAGTATTTT
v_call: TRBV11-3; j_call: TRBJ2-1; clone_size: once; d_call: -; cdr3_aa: CASSKGLLYNEQFF; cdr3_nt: TGTGCCAGCAGTAAGGGGCTCCTCTACAATGAGCAGTTCTTC
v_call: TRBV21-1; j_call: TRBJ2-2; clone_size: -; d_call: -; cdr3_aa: CASTPTGELFF; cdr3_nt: TGTGCCAGCACCCCGACCGGGGAGCTGTTTTTT
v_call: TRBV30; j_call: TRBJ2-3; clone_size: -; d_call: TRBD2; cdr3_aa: CAWSVRASGSTDTQYF; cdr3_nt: TGTGCCTGGAGTGTACGGGCTAGCGGGAGCACAGATACGCAGTATTTT
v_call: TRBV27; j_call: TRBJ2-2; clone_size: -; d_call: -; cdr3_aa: CASSPVTGVTGELFF; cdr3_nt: TGTGCCAGCAGTCCCGTAACGGGGGTCACCGGGGAGCTGTTTTTT
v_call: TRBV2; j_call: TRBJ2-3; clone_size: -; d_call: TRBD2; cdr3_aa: CASRANPGGDTQYF; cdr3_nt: TGTGCCAGCAGAGCAAACCCGGGGGGAGATACGCAGTATTTT
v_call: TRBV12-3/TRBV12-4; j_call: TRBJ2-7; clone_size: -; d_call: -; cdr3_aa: CASSLSTVYEQYF; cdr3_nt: TGTGCCAGCAGTCTTTCGACAGTCTACGAGCAGTACTTC
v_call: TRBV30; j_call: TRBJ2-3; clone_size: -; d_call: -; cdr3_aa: CAWNRATDTQYF; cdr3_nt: TGTGCCTGGAACAGGGCCACAGATACGCAGTATTTT
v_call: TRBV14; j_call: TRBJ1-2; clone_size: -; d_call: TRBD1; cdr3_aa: CASSPDRLYGYTF; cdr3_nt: TGTGCCAGCAGCCCGGACAGGCTGTATGGCTACACCTTC
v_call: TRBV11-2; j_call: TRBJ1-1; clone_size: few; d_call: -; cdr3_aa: CASSLPQVTEAFF; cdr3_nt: TGTGCCAGCAGCTTACCCCAGGTCACTGAAGCTTTCTTT
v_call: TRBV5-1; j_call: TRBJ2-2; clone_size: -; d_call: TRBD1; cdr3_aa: CASSLGQGSGELFF; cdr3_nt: TGCGCCAGCAGCTTAGGACAGGGCAGCGGGGAGCTGTTTTTT
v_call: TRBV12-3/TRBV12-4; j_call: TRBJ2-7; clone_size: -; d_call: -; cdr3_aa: CASSLDSYYEQYF; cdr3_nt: TGTGCCAGCAGTTTGGACAGCTATTACGAGCAGTACTTC
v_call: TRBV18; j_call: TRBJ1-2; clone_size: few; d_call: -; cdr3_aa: CASSPAREGSYGYTF; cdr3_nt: TGTGCCAGCTCCCCCGCTCGGGAGGGGAGCTATGGCTACACCTTC
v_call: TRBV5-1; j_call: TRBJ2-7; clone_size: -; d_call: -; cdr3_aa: CASSLDRGTPGEQYF; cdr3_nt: TGCGCCAGCAGCTTGGACCGGGGGACTCCGGGCGAGCAGTACTTC
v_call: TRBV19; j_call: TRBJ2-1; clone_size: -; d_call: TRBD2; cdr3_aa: CASTLIAGAEQFF; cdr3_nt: TGTGCCAGTACTCTAATAGCGGGAGCTGAGCAGTTCTTC
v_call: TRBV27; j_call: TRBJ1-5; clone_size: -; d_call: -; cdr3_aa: CASSPSRGQPQHF; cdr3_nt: TGTGCCAGCAGCCCCTCCCGGGGTCAGCCCCAGCATTTT
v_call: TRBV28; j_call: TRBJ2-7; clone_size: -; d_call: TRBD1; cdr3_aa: CASSATGQGGGEQYF; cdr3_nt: TGTGCCAGCAGCGCTACGGGACAGGGGGGAGGCGAGCAGTACTTC
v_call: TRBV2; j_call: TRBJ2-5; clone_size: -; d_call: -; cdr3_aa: CASNRQHQETQYF; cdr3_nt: TGTGCCAGCAATAGACAGCACCAAGAGACCCAGTACTTC
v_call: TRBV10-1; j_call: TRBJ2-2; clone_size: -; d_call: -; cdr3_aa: CASSETPLGGTNTGELFF; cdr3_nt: TGCGCCAGCAGTGAGACCCCGCTGGGGGGAACGAACACCGGGGAGCTGTTTTTT
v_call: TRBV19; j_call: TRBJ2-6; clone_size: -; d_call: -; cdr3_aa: CASSRQGGANVLTF; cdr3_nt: TGTGCCAGTAGTAGACAGGGAGGAGCCAACGTCCTGACTTTC
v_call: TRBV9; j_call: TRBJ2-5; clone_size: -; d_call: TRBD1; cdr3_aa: CASSIGTAQETQYF; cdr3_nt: TGTGCCAGCAGCATAGGGACAGCTCAAGAGACCCAGTACTTC
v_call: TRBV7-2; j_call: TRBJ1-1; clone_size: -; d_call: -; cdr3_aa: CASSSVGGETEAFF; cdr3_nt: TGTGCCAGCAGCTCCGTAGGGGGAGAGACTGAAGCTTTCTTT
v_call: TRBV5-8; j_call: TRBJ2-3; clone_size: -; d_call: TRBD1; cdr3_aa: CASSLGTGGKHTDTQYF; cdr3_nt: TGTGCCAGCAGCTTAGGTACAGGGGGCAAACACACAGATACGCAGTATTTT
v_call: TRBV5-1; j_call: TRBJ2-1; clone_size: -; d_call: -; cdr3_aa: CASSLFSYNEQFF; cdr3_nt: TGCGCCAGCAGCTTGTTTAGCTACAATGAGCAGTTCTTC
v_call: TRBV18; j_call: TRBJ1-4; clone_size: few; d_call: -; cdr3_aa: CASSPREVQEKLFF; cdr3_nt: TGTGCCAGCTCACCCCGGGAGGTTCAAGAAAAACTGTTTTTT
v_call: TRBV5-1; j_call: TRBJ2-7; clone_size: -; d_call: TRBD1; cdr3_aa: CASSWGQGVYEQYF; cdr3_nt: TGCGCCAGCAGCTGGGGACAGGGCGTCTACGAGCAGTACTTC
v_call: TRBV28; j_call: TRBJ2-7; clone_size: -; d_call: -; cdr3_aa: CATRTAAYEQYF; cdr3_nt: TGTGCCACACGGACAGCGGCGTACGAGCAGTACTTC
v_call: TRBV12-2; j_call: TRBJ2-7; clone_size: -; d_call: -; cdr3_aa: CASRLALRAGGNYEQYF; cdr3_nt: TGTGCAAGTCGCTTAGCGCTGCGAGCGGGGGGTAACTACGAGCAGTACTTC
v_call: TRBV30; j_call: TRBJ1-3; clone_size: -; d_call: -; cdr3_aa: CAWLSKPGNTIYF; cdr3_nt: TGTGCCTGGTTAAGCAAACCTGGAAACACCATATATTTT
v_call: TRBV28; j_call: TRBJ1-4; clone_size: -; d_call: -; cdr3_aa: CASSFSRSGTGWEKLFF; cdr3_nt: TGTGCCAGCAGTTTTTCTAGATCGGGCACAGGGTGGGAAAAACTGTTTTTT
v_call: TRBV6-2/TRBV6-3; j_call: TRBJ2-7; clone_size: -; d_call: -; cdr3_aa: CASSRVDRPISYEQYF; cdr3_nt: TGTGCCAGCAGTCGTGTCGACAGGCCGATCTCCTACGAGCAGTACTTC
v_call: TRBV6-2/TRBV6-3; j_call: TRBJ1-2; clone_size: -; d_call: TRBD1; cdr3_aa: CASSWTGGYGYTF; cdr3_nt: TGTGCCAGCAGTTGGACAGGGGGGTATGGCTACACCTTC
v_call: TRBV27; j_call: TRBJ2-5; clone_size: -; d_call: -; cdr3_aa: CASSLSKGRETQYF; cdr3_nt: TGTGCCAGCAGTTTATCGAAAGGGAGGGAGACCCAGTACTTC
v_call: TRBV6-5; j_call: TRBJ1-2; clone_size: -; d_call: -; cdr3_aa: CASTRDGTNYGYTF; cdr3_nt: TGTGCCAGCACCAGAGACGGGACTAACTATGGCTACACCTTC
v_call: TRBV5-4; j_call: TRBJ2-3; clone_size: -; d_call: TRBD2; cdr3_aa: CASSLGGGGSTDTQYF; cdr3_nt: TGTGCCAGCAGCTTGGGCGGGGGGGGCAGCACAGATACGCAGTATTTT
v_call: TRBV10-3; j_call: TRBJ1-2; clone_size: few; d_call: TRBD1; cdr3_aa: CAISEGPGQRNGLYGYTF; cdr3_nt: TGTGCCATCAGTGAGGGACCGGGACAGCGCAATGGACTCTATGGCTACACCTTC
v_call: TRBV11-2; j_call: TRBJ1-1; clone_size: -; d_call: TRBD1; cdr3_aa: CASSLVRQGGTEAFF; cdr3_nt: TGTGCCAGCAGCTTAGTCCGCCAGGGGGGCACTGAAGCTTTCTTT
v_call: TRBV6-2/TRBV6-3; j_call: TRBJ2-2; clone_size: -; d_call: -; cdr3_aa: CASSYGGAGELFF; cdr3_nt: TGTGCCAGCAGTTACGGGGGGGCAGGGGAGCTGTTTTTT
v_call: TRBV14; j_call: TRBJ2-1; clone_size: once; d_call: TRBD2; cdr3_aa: CASSQEVGRERNNEQFF; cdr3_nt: TGTGCCAGCAGCCAAGAAGTTGGGCGGGAGCGGAACAATGAGCAGTTCTTC
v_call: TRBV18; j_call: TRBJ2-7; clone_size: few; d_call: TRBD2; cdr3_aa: CASSPPPSSGRIYEQYF; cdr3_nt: TGTGCCAGCTCACCACCTCCGTCTAGCGGGAGGATCTACGAGCAGTACTTC
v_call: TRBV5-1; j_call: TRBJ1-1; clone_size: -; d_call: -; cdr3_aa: CASSLEAVRTEAFF; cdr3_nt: TGCGCCAGCAGCTTGGAAGCGGTGAGAACTGAAGCTTTCTTT
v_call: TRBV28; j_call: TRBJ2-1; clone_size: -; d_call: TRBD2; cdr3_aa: CASSPTPTSGSFYNEQFF; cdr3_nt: TGTGCCAGCAGCCCAACCCCCACTAGCGGGAGTTTCTACAATGAGCAGTTCTTC